The entry below gives a single T cell receptor beta chain sequence along with its context. The data are from a study of lymphopenia after photon versus proton radiotherapy. Germline V gene sequence: CDR1 KGHSH, CDR2 LQKENI. The CDR3 contains 11 residues. Trimming stripped 5 bases from V and 7 bases from J, with 5 bases between. Repertoires were generated with immunoSEQ multiplex PCR, while TCRdb's copy carries only in-frame clones and drops some. The table records about 30,000 clones, 87% of them present only once. The input for sequencing was peripheral blood, taken from a patient treated with proton-based radiotherapy. The V and J genes are TRBV18 and TRBJ2-2; D is possibly TRBD1 (5 bases). This sequence originates from a woman aged 60 to 75 with cholangiocarcinoma. Some clones in this sample may be carry-over from other donors' samples. CDR3 residues: CASSDSGELFF. The CDR3 bases are TGTGCCAGCTCAGACAGCGGGGAGCTGTTTTTT.